This T cell receptor (beta chain) stems from a study of cytotoxic CD8 clonotypes in ibrutinib-treated CLL. Looking at the study overall: Among patients, some 24 responded partially and 2 completely; roughly 14 then stayed remitted and 12 progressed after median around 68 months. Treatment had run for a median about 12 months, range 6 to 36, when response samples were taken. Findings and caveats of the study: Patients with sustained remission and those progressing were sampled at differing times. Higher clonality was seen at ibrutinib response and a return toward baseline at progression.

Germline values: CDR1 SGHRS, CDR2 YFSETQ. Deletions cut 0 bases from V and 5 bases from J, with 11 bases between. The CDR3 sequence is 14 residues long. Produced via immunoSEQ multiplex PCR; TCRdb's table is partial and in-frame only. This repertoire shows 130,000 or so clones, 60% to 85% found once; its top ten account for under 35%. Worth noting for this clone: Antigen specificity is unknown.

The V gene is TRBV5-1, the J gene TRBJ2-5; D possibly corresponds to TRBD2 (5 bases). Here the sequenced sample was PBMCs, taken after 12 months of ibrutinib treatment. The receptor was derived from a human donor with chronic lymphocytic leukemia. CDR3 sequence (DNA): TGCGCCAGCAGCTTGGGGCTTGGCGGGGAGACCCAGTACTTC. It translates to CASSLGLGGETQYF.